These 28 T cell receptor beta chains were sequenced from one sample in a study of cytomegalovirus exposure and HLA in healthy donors (dated by TCRdb to about 2017). Library preparation used the immunoSEQ multiplex PCR assay. For the multiplex PCR, a mixture combining 60 forward primers for TCR Vbeta segments and 13 reverse primers for TCR Jbeta segments was used. What TCRdb holds here is the immuneACCESS table cut down to in-frame rearrangements. Part of the clones is not present; checked against another copy, under half of the missing clones reflect an unresolved V gene, and the others are unexplained. Across this sample there are tens of thousands of clones, with roughly two thirds seen only once. Around 7% of the sample comes from the top ten. Sequenced material: PBMCs. These receptors were taken from a woman aged 45-65 years in good health and CMV-seropositive.

Comment on this clone: The junction departs from the called germline gene at one end, perhaps through a read error. The CDR3 loop reads CASSDHYGTALF. DNA of the CDR3: TGTGCCAGCAGTGATCATTACGGGACAGCCCTTTTT. The V gene is TRBV25-1, the J gene TRBJ1-5; 7 nucleotides line up with TRBD1. This CDR3 comprises 12 residues. From germline, CDR1 is MGHDK and CDR2 SYGVNS.

V is TRBV18 and J is TRBJ1-4; D ambiguous. Trimming pared 3 bases from V and 4 bases from J, leaving 15 bases between. CDR3 length: 16 residues. In germline, CDR1 is KGHSH, CDR2 LQKENI. The CDR3 nucleotides are TGTGCCAGCTCACCCACGATTGGCGGAATTAATGAAAAACTGTTTTTT. Translating gives CASSPTIGGINEKLFF.

The gene calls are TRBV5-1 and TRBJ1-1; D ambiguous. The CDR3 length is 15 residues. Trimming left V 0 bases short and J 2 bases short, with 11 bases between. Germline loops: CDR1 SGHRS, CDR2 YFSETQ. CDR3 loop: CASSLDGRGNTEAFF. The CDR3 coding sequence is TGCGCCAGCAGCTTGGATGGGAGAGGAAACACTGAAGCTTTCTTT.

The chain combines TRBV6-5 with TRBJ1-1; no clear D gene. The CDR3 totals 13 residues. The germline V gene encodes CDR1 MNHEY and CDR2 SVGAGI. V lost 5 bases and J 3 bases, leaving 10 bases between the germline ends. The CDR3, as DNA: TGTGCCAGCAGTGAGATAGAAGACACTGAAGCTTTCTTT. It encodes CASSEIEDTEAFF.

The chain couples TRBV19 to TRBJ2-7, with D possibly matching TRBD2 (6 bases). CDR1 and CDR2 (germline): LNHDA, SQIVND (reference sequence). The CDR3 sequence is 14 residues long. V lost 3 bases and J 0 bases, leaving 9 bases between the germline ends. CDR3 bases: TGTGCCAGTAGTATGGGACTCCGCTCCTACGAGCAGTACTTC. The encoded protein is CASSMGLRSYEQYF.

This clone has a single count. CDR3 loop: CASSPRRGRRNYNEQFF. The CDR3 DNA reads as TGTGCCAGCAGCCCGAGGAGGGGGCGCCGGAACTACAATGAGCAGTTCTTC. The V gene is TRBV14, the J gene TRBJ2-1, with D possibly being TRBD1 (7 bases). The CDR3 contains 17 residues. The germline V gene encodes CDR1 SGHDN and CDR2 FVKESK. V was shortened by 4 bases and J by 3 bases, with 19 bases between the two germline ends. The entire variable domain, with the rest obtained from reference TRBV14 and TRBJ2-1, is as follows: EAGVTQFPSHSVIEKGQTVTLRCDPISGHDNLYWYRRVMGKEIKFLLHFVKESKQDESGMPNNRFLAERTGGTYSTLKVQPAELEDSGVYFCASSPRRGRRNYNEQFFGPGTRLTVL.

The V and J genes are TRBV7-9 and TRBJ2-2, with D perhaps TRBD2 (5 bases). The CDR3 consists of 12 residues. In germline, CDR1 is SEHNR, CDR2 FQNEAQ (reference sequence). V lost 5 bases and J 9 bases, leaving 10 bases between the germline ends. The DNA of the CDR3 is TGTGCCAGCAGCCCTCGGGGTTGGGAGCTGTTTTTT. Translated: CASSPRGWELFF.

J is TRBJ2-3 and V is TRBV5-6; 9 bases agree with TRBD2. Germline CDR1 is SGHDT and CDR2 is YYEEEE. The J segment lost 2 bases and the V segment lost 5 bases, leaving 9 bases of the junction unmatched. The CDR3 sequence is 16 residues long. CDR3 loop: CASSHTLAGITDTQYF. The CDR3, as DNA: TGTGCCAGCAGTCATACCCTAGCGGGGATCACAGATACGCAGTATTTT.

This clone showed up just once. The chain recombines TRBV11-2 with TRBJ1-2, with D possibly TRBD1 on 5 matching bases. Between the trimmed V and J ends, which lost 2 bases and 8 bases, there was a span of 15 bases. The V gene's germline CDR1 is SGHAT and CDR2 FQNNGV. This CDR3 spans 14 amino acids. CDR3 loop: CASSLTDGHQGYTF. The CDR3 DNA reads as TGTGCCAGCAGCTTAACGGACGGACATCAGGGCTACACCTTC.

This rearrangement joins TRBV4-1 to TRBJ1-1, with D perhaps matching TRBD1 (6 bases). Per the germline V gene, CDR1 is MGHRA and CDR2 is YSYEKL. V was cut by 5 bases and J by 5 bases, with 9 bases left in between. This CDR3 region has 12 residues. This CDR3 is CASSTTGTEAFF. For the CDR3, the DNA is TGCGCCAGCAGCACCACAGGGACTGAAGCTTTCTTT.

CDR3 amino acids: CASSPGQGRTEAFF. CDR3 DNA sequence: TGTGCCAGTTCTCCGGGACAGGGGAGAACTGAAGCTTTCTTT. The chain carries TRBV2 and TRBJ1-1; 10 bases match TRBD1. The CDR3 has 14 amino acids. Germline CDR1 reads SNHLY; CDR2 reads FYNNEI. Unmatched junction bases numbered 9, after V lost 9 bases and J lost 5 bases.

As concerns this clone: A junction end diverges from the germline sequence, so it may reflect a read error. The chain is built from TRBV7-9 and TRBJ2-5, with D uncertain. The CDR3 totals 12 residues. Germline V lookup: CDR1 SEHNR, CDR2 FQNEAQ (reference sequence). CDR3 loop: CSSSPLEETQYF. The CDR3 DNA reads TGTTCCAGCAGCCCTTTAGAAGAGACCCAGTACTTC.

The CDR3 region has the DNA TGTGCCAGCAGTTCCCTCTCGGACGCCAGGGGAAGCTCCTACAATGAGCAGTTCTTC. This gives the protein CASSSLSDARGSSYNEQFF. V and J are TRBV28 and TRBJ2-1; the D gene is possibly TRBD1 (6 bases). CDR1 is MDHEN and CDR2 is SYDVKM in the germline V gene. CDR3 size: 19 residues. Trimming took off 4 bases at V and 0 bases at J, with 22 bases between the two ends.

The chain carries TRBV5-1 and TRBJ2-5, with D perhaps TRBD2 (6 bases). The CDR3 is 15 residues long. V dropped 4 bases and J dropped 5 bases, with 18 bases sitting between them. CDR1 SGHRS and CDR2 YFSETQ come from the germline V gene. Here the CDR3 reads CASSGGVLEGETQYF. CDR3 bases: TGCGCCAGCAGCGGCGGGGTATTGGAGGGGGAGACCCAGTACTTC.

This clone is a singleton in its sample. The chain combines TRBV27 with TRBJ2-1; 8 positions match TRBD2. Germline V gene lookup returns CDR1 MNHEY and CDR2 SMNVEV (reference sequence). V lost 6 bases, J lost 15 bases, and 19 bases stayed unmatched. There are 15 residues in the CDR3. DNA of the CDR3: TGTGCCAGCAGCAAACCGGGACTAGGACTTATTATGCTGTTCTTC. Its translation: CASSKPGLGLIMLFF.

CDR3 bases: TGTGCCAGCAGCTTATTATTTCCGACTAGCGGGGGCACAGATACGCAGTATTTT. Translated: CASSLLFPTSGGTDTQYF. This chain connects TRBV7-2 to TRBJ2-3; 11 positions match TRBD2. V trimming: 2 bases; J trimming: 1 base; junction bases outside the gene matches: 8. This CDR3 region has 18 residues. Germline V gene sequence: CDR1 SGHTA, CDR2 FQGNSA.

This sequence joins TRBV11-1 and TRBJ1-4; the match to TRBD1 covers 7 bases. V gave up 5 bases and J gave up 0 bases; unmatched junction bases: 6. This CDR3 is 16 amino acids long. Germline V gene lookup returns CDR1 SGHAT and CDR2 FQDESV (reference sequence). The CDR3 reads CASSTGQPTTNEKLFF. Written as DNA, the CDR3 is TGTGCCAGCAGCACGGGACAGCCAACAACTAATGAAAAACTGTTTTTT.

The rearrangement links TRBV5-1 to TRBJ1-2, with 7 bases that match TRBD1. With V trimmed by 0 bases and J by 1 base, 3 bases remained unmatched. Looked up from germline, CDR1 is SGHRS and CDR2 is YFSETQ. This CDR3 is 15 amino acids long. Here the CDR3 DNA reads TGCGCCAGCAGCTTGGAGGGGGCGCGTAACTATGGCTACACCTTC. Protein sequence: CASSLEGARNYGYTF.

This chain joins TRBV9 and TRBJ2-5; 8 bases fit TRBD1. Germline CDR1 and CDR2: SGDLS and YYNGEE. Germline trimming cut 0 bases from V and 5 bases from J; bases unmatched to any gene: 3. The CDR3 covers 14 residues. For the CDR3, the DNA is TGTGCCAGCAGCGTAGGACAGGGGTGGGAGACCCAGTACTTC. The encoded protein is CASSVGQGWETQYF. Complete variable domain (other parts from reference TRBV9 and TRBJ2-5): DSGVTQTPKHLITATGQRVTLRCSPRSGDLSVYWYQQSLDQGLQFLIQYYNGEERAKGNILERFSAQQFPDLHSELNLSSLELGDSALYFCASSVGQGWETQYFGPGTRLLVL.

The J gene is TRBJ2-7, the V gene TRBV4-2; D is uncertain. Per germline, CDR1 LGHNA and CDR2 YNFKEQ. Deletions cut 0 bases from V and 0 bases from J, with 12 bases between. There are 16 residues in the CDR3. The chain's CDR3 is CASSQEGKQSSYEQYF. As DNA, the CDR3 is TGTGCCAGCAGCCAAGAGGGCAAGCAAAGCTCCTACGAGCAGTACTTC.

The rearrangement uses TRBV7-9 and TRBJ2-1; D unclear. The CDR3 consists of 10 residues. Trimming left V 2 bases short and J 15 bases short, with 8 bases between. Germline CDR1 reads SEHNR; CDR2 reads FQNEAQ (reference sequence). In nucleotides, the CDR3 is TGTGCCAGCAGCTTATCAGACTGGTTCTTC. It translates to CASSLSDWFF.

The chain has TRBV5-1 and TRBJ1-2, with 9 bases aligning to TRBD1. Trimming cost V 4 bases and J 13 bases; bases outside gene matches: 11. The CDR3 spans 13 residues. Germline CDR1 SGHRS, CDR2 YFSETQ. The CDR3 nucleotides are TGCGCCAGCAGCCGAACCGGGACAGGGTCAGTCACCTTC. As protein: CASSRTGTGSVTF. The entire variable domain, with the rest obtained from reference TRBV5-1 and TRBJ1-2, is as follows: KAGVTQTPRYLIKTRGQQVTLSCSPISGHRSVSWYQQTPGQGLQFLFEYFSETQRNKGNFPGRFSGRQFSNSRSEMNVSTLELGDSALYLCASSRTGTGSVTFGSGTRLTVV.

This clone has a single count. This chain uses TRBV2 with TRBJ1-2; D call uncertain. The CDR3 contains 15 residues. V was cut by 7 bases and J by 1 base, with 16 bases left in between. Germline CDR1 SNHLY, CDR2 FYNNEI. CDR3 amino acids: CASIEGPPFNYGYTF. As DNA, the CDR3 is TGTGCCAGCATCGAGGGTCCCCCGTTTAACTATGGCTACACCTTC.

This chain connects TRBV6-6 to TRBJ1-1; D remains ambiguous. V lost 5 bases, J lost 6 bases, and 7 bases lay in between. The germline V gene has CDR1 MNHNY and CDR2 SVGAGI (reference sequence). The CDR3 consists of 11 residues. Written as DNA, the CDR3 is TGTGCCAGCAGTGAATTAGCTGAAGCTTTCTTT. Translated, it gives CASSELAEAFF.

There are a few counts of this clone. The rearrangement joins TRBV27 to TRBJ2-5; tentatively, D is TRBD1 (5 bases). CDR1 and CDR2 from the germline V gene are MNHEY and SMNVEV (reference sequence). The length of the CDR3 is 12 residues. V was shortened by 6 bases and J by 1 base, with 6 bases between the two germline ends. This CDR3 is CASSQGQETQYF. Written as DNA, the CDR3 is TGTGCCAGCAGCCAGGGCCAAGAGACCCAGTACTTC.

This clone was detected once. The chain recombines TRBV5-4 with TRBJ2-5; the match to TRBD2 covers 10 bases. J gave up 5 bases and V 0 bases, and 10 bases lay outside the gene matches. Germline loops: CDR1 SGHNT, CDR2 YYREEE (reference sequence). The CDR3 totals 17 residues. The CDR3 nucleotides read TGTGCCAGCAGCTTGGTCCGGGCTAGCGGGGGTTCGGAGACCCAGTACTTC. Translation: CASSLVRASGGSETQYF.

For the CDR3, the DNA is TGTGCCAGCAGCCCGGCCGGGACAGGGGAACAGCCCCAGCATTTT. It encodes CASSPAGTGEQPQHF. This rearrangement joins TRBV11-2 to TRBJ1-5, with 10 nucleotides matching TRBD1. Germline CDR1 reads SGHAT; CDR2 reads FQNNGV. V trimming: 5 bases; J trimming: 7 bases; junction bases outside the gene matches: 8. The CDR3 spans 15 residues.

The chain carries TRBV19 and TRBJ2-3, with 8 bases fitting TRBD1. The J segment lost 9 bases and the V segment lost 4 bases, leaving 12 bases of the junction unmatched. Germline CDR1 LNHDA, CDR2 SQIVND (reference sequence). The CDR3 has 15 amino acids. This CDR3 is CASSKARTGLATQYF. As DNA, the CDR3 is TGTGCCAGTAGTAAGGCCCGGACAGGGTTGGCGACGCAGTATTTT.